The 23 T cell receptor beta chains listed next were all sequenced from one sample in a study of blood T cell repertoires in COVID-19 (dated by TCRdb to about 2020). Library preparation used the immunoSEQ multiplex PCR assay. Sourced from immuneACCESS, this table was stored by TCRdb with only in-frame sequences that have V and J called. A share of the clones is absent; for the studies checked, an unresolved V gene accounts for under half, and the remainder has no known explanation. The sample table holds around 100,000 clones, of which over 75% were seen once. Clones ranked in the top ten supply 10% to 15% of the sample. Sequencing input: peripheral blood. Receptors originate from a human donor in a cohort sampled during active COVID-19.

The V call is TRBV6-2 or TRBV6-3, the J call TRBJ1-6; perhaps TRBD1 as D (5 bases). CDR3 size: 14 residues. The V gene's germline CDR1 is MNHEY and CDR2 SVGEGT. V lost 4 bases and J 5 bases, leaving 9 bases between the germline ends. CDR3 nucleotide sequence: TGTGCCAGCAGTTGGGGCAGGGATAATTCACCCCTCCACTTT. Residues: CASSWGRDNSPLHF.

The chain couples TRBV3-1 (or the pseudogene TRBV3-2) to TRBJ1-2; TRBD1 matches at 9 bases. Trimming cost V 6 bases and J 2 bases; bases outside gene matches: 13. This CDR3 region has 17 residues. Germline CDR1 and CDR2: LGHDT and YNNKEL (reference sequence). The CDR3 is CASSLTFTGGSNYGYTF. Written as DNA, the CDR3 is TGTGCCAGCAGTCTGACCTTTACAGGGGGCTCGAACTATGGCTACACCTTC.

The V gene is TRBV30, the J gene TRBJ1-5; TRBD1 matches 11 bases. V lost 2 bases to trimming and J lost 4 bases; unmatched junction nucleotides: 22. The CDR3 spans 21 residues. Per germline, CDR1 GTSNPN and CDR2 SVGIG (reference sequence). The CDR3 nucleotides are TGTGCCTGGAGTTTCACCGGGACAGGGGGACGAGATTATAATAGTAATCAGCCCCAGCATTTT. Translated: CAWSFTGTGGRDYNSNQPQHF.

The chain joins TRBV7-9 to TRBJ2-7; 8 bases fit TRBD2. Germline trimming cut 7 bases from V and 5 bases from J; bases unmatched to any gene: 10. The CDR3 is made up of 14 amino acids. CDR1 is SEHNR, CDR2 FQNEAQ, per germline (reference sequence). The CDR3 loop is CASTAAGGGHEQYF. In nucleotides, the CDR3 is TGTGCCAGCACCGCCGCGGGAGGTGGGCACGAGCAGTACTTC.

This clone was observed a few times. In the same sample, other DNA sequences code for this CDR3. This CDR3 is CASSPGVDTEAFF. The CDR3, as DNA: TGTGCCAGCAGTCCAGGGGTGGACACTGAAGCTTTCTTT. The chain couples TRBV12-3 or TRBV12-4 to TRBJ1-1; D is possibly TRBD1 (6 bases). The V end was cut by 5 bases, the J end by 3 bases, with 10 bases between. This CDR3 has 13 amino acids.

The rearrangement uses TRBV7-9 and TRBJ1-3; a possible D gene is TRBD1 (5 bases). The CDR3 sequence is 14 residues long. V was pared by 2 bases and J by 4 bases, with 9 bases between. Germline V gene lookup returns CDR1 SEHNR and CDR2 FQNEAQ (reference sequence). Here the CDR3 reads CASSLRGSGNTIYF. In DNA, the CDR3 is TGTGCCAGCAGCTTAAGGGGCTCCGGAAACACCATATATTTT.

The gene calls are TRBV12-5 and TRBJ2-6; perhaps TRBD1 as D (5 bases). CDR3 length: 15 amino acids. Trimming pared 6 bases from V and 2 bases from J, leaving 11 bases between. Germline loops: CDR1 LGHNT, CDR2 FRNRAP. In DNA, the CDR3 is TGTGCTAGTGGGTTCTTGGGGCCTGGGGCCAACGTCCTGACTTTC. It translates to CASGFLGPGANVLTF. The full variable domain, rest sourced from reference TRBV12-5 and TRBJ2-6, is DARVTQTPRHKVTEMGQEVTMRCQPILGHNTVFWYRQTMMQGLELLAYFRNRAPLDDSGMPKDRFSAEMPDATLATLKIQPSEPRDSAVYFCASGFLGPGANVLTFGAGSRLTVL.

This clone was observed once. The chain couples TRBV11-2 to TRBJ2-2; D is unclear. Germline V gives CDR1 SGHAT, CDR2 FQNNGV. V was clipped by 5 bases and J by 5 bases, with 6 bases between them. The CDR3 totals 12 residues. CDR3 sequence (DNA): TGTGCCAGCAGCCCGCGAACCGGGGAGCTGTTTTTT. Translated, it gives CASSPRTGELFF. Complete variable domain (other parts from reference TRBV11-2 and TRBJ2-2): EAGVAQSPRYKIIEKRQSVAFWCNPISGHATLYWYQQILGQGPKLLIQFQNNGVVDDSQLPKDRFSAERLKGVDSTLKIQPAKLEDSAVYLCASSPRTGELFFGEGSRLTVL.

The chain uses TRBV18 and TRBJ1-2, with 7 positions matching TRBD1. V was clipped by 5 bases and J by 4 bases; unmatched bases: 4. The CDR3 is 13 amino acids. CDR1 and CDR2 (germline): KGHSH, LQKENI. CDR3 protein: CASSSGTVYGYTF. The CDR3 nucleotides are TGTGCCAGCTCATCCGGGACAGTCTATGGCTACACCTTC.

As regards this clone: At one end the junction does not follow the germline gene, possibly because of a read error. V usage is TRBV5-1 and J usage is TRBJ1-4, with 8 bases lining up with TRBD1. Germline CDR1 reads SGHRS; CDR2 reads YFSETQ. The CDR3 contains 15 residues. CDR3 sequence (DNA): TGCGTCAGCAGCTTGACTGGACAGGGCGGTGAAAAACTGTTTTTT. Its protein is CVSSLTGQGGEKLFF.

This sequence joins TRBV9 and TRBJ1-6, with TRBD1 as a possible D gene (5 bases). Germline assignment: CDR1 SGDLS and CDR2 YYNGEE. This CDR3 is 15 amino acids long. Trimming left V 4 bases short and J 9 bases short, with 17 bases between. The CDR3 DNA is TGTGCCAGCAGCCCCGGAGGGGTTTCTGGTTCACCCCTCCACTTT. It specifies CASSPGGVSGSPLHF. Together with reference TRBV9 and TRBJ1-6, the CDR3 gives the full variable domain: DSGVTQTPKHLITATGQRVTLRCSPRSGDLSVYWYQQSLDQGLQFLIQYYNGEERAKGNILERFSAQQFPDLHSELNLSSLELGDSALYFCASSPGGVSGSPLHFGNGTRLTVT.

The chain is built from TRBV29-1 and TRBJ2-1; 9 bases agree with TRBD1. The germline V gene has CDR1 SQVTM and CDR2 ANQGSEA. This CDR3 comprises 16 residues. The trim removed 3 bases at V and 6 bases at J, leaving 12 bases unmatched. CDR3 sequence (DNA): TGCAGCGTTGAGGGATTACAGGGGGCGTGGGGCAATGAGCAGTTCTTC. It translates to CSVEGLQGAWGNEQFF.

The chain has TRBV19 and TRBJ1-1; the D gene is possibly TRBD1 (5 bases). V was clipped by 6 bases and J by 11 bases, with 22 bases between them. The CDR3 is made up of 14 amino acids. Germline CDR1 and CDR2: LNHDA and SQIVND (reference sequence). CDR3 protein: CASREGAAATRAFF. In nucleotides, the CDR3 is TGTGCCAGTAGGGAAGGGGCGGCGGCCACCCGGGCTTTCTTT.

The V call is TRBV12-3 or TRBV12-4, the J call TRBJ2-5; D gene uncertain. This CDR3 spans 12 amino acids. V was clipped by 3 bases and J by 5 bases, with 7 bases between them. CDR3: CASSFSRETQYF. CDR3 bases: TGTGCCAGCAGTTTCTCTCGGGAGACCCAGTACTTC.

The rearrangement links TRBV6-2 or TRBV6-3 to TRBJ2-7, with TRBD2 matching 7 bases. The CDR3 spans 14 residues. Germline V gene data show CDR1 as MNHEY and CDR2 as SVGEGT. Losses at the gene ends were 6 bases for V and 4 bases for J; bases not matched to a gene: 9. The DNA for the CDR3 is TGTGCCAGCAGCCCCGGGACTACCACTTACGAGCAGTACTTC. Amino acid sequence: CASSPGTTTYEQYF.

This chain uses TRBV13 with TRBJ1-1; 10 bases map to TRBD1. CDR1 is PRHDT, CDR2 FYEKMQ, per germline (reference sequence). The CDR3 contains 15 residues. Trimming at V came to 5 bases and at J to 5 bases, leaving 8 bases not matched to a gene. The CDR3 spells CASSHGDRGGTEAFF. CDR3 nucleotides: TGTGCCAGCAGCCACGGGGACAGGGGCGGGACTGAAGCTTTCTTT.

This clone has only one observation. CDR3 sequence reads: CASSLDLAGGPDEQYF. The CDR3, as DNA: TGCGCCAGCAGCTTGGACCTAGCGGGAGGGCCGGACGAGCAGTACTTC. This chain connects TRBV5-1 to TRBJ2-7, with 12 nucleotides matching TRBD2. Trimming cost V 0 bases and J 5 bases; bases outside gene matches: 6. Looked up from germline, CDR1 is SGHRS and CDR2 is YFSETQ. This CDR3 comprises 16 residues.

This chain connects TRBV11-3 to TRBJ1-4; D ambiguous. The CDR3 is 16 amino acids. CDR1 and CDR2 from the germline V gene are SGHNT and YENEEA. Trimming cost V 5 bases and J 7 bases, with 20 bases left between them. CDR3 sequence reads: CASSPGFAWVGEKLFF. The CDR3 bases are TGTGCCAGCAGCCCCGGGTTTGCGTGGGTGGGTGAAAAACTGTTTTTT.

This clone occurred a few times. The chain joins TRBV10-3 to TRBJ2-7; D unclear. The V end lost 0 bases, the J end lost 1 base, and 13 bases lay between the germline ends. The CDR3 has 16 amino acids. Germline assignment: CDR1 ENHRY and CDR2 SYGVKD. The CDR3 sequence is CAISESEVDFSYEQYF. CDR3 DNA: TGTGCCATCAGTGAGTCCGAGGTTGATTTTTCCTACGAGCAGTACTTC.

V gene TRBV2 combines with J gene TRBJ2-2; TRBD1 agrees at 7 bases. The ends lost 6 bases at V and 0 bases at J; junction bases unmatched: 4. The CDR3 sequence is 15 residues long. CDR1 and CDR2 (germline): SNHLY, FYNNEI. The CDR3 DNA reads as TGTGCCAGCAGACCCGGGACAGCGAACACCGGGGAGCTGTTTTTT. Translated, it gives CASRPGTANTGELFF. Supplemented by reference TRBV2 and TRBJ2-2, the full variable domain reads EPEVTQTPSHQVTQMGQEVILRCVPISNHLYFYWYRQILGQKVEFLVSFYNNEISEKSEIFDDQFSVERPDGSNFTLKIRSTKLEDSAMYFCASRPGTANTGELFFGEGSRLTVL.

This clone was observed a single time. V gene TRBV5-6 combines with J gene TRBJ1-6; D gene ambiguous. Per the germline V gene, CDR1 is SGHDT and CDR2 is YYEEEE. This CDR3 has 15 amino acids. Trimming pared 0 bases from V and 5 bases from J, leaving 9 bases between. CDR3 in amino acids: CASSLGQLDNSPLHF. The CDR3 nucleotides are TGTGCCAGCAGCTTGGGCCAGCTAGATAATTCACCCCTCCACTTT.

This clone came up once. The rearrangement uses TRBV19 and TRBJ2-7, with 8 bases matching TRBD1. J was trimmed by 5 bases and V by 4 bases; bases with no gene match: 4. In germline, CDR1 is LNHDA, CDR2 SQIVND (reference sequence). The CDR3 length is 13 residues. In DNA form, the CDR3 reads TGTGCCAGTAGTACCGACAGGGGCAACGAGCAGTACTTC. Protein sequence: CASSTDRGNEQYF.

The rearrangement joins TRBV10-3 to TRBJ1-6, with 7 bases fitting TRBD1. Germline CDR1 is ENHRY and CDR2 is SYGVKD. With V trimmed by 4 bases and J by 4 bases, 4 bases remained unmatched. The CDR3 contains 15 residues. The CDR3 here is CAISGTGLYNSPLHF. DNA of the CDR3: TGTGCCATCAGTGGGACAGGACTTTATAATTCACCCCTCCACTTT.